These 21 T cell receptor beta chains were sequenced from one sample in a study of regulatory T cells in long-lasting Graves disease. Time point meaning: persistent/refractory GD, antithyroid drugs over 5 years with positive TRAb. From PBMCs, RNA was extracted and then used to make the TCR library. Construction of the TCR beta libraries employed iRepertoire HTBI primers in conjunction with Arm-PCR of CDR3 regions. TCRdb re-called the multiplex PCR reads with MiXCR, one entry per CDR3 protein. In the table there are a few hundred thousand distinct CDR3 sequences, 20% to 25% of which are singletons. The sequencing here drew on peripheral blood mononuclear cells (PBMCs), taken when the disease was refractory, from a patient treated with antithyroid drugs. The source of these receptors is a female donor with Graves disease.

The CDR3 loop reads CASSFRGRMAANQPQHF. CDR3 bases: TGTGCCAGCAGTTTTAGGGGTCGCATGGCGGCCAATCAGCCCCAGCATTTT. The rearrangement links TRBV12-3 or TRBV12-4 to TRBJ1-5; possible D gene TRBD1, 5 bases. The CDR3 length is 17 residues. V was trimmed by 3 bases and J by 3 bases, leaving 18 bases between them.

In this sample, this clonotype turned up a few times. The V call is TRBV6-2 or TRBV6-3, the J call TRBJ2-2, with 8 bases aligning to TRBD1. CDR3 length: 17 residues. Germline V gene lookup returns CDR1 MNHEY and CDR2 SVGEGT. The trim removed 4 bases at V and 0 bases at J, leaving 7 bases unmatched. CDR3 sequence reads: CASSFPSGGANTGELFF. CDR3 bases: TGTGCCAGCAGTTTCCCCTCAGGGGGCGCGAACACCGGGGAGCTGTTTTTT.

The chain recombines TRBV28 with TRBJ2-3, with 7 positions matching TRBD2. V dropped 4 bases and J dropped 0; count of bases not matched to a gene: 4. Germline V gene sequence: CDR1 MDHEN, CDR2 SYDVKM. This CDR3 comprises 15 residues. CDR3 nucleotides: TGTGCCAGCAGTTACCCTAGCGGAAGCACAGATACGCAGTATTTT. Translating gives CASSYPSGSTDTQYF. Filled out from reference TRBV28 and TRBJ2-3, the complete variable domain reads DVKVTQSSRYLVKRTGEKVFLECVQDMDHENMFWYRQDPGLGLRLIYFSYDVKMKEKGDIPEGYSVSREKKERFSLILESASTNQTSMYLCASSYPSGSTDTQYFGPGTRLTVL.

The J gene is TRBJ2-3, the V gene TRBV6-2 or TRBV6-3; 8 bases are shared with TRBD1. This CDR3 has 17 residues. Looked up from germline, CDR1 is MNHEY and CDR2 is SVGEGT. V was pared by 5 bases and J by 0 bases, with 10 bases of the junction left unmatched. This chain's CDR3 is CASSALTGGFSTDTQYF. Written as DNA, the CDR3 is TGTGCCAGCAGTGCCCTAACAGGGGGGTTTAGCACAGATACGCAGTATTTT.

This chain joins TRBV5-1 and TRBJ1-5; perhaps TRBD1 as D (5 bases). This CDR3 comprises 16 residues. Germline V gene data show CDR1 as SGHRS and CDR2 as YFSETQ. V was clipped by 0 bases and J by 1 base, with 11 bases between them. The DNA for the CDR3 is TGCGCCAGCAGCTTGGGGGGGGAAACCAGCAATCAGCCCCAGCATTTT. Translation: CASSLGGETSNQPQHF.

This clonotype was seen only a few times. This chain uses TRBV27 with TRBJ1-6; D may be TRBD1 (5 bases). Trimming took off 2 bases at V and 8 bases at J, with 16 bases between the two ends. This CDR3 is 16 amino acids long. Germline lookup yields CDR1 MNHEY and CDR2 SMNVEV (reference sequence). DNA of the CDR3: TGTGCCAGCAGTTTAGGGGGGGAGGGGCTCCATTCACCCCTCCACTTT. Translated: CASSLGGEGLHSPLHF.

V and J are TRBV12-3 or TRBV12-4 and TRBJ2-7; 13 nucleotides match TRBD2. J lost 5 bases, V lost 6 bases, and 7 bases had no gene match. The CDR3 is made up of 15 amino acids. DNA for the CDR3: TGTGCCAGCAGAAGGACTAGCGGGAGCAACCACGAGCAGTACTTC. This encodes CASRRTSGSNHEQYF.

The V and J genes are TRBV29-1 and TRBJ1-2; D call uncertain. The CDR3 consists of 13 residues. Trimming left V 3 bases short and J 8 bases short, with 16 bases between. Germline V CDR1 and CDR2: SQVTM, ANQGSEA. CDR3 DNA sequence: TGCAGCGTTGACTCGTTCTCTTCCTGGGGCTACACCTTC. Protein product: CSVDSFSSWGYTF.

This clonotype occurred many times. The rearrangement links TRBV12-3 or TRBV12-4 to TRBJ1-5, with 9 positions matching TRBD1. The V segment lost 1 base and the J segment 7 bases; nucleotides outside the gene matches: 11. This CDR3 region has 17 residues. CDR3 nucleotide sequence: TGTGCCAGCAGTTTAGGAACAGGGGGCTCCCTTGGGCAGCCCCAGCATTTT. It yields the protein CASSLGTGGSLGQPQHF.

The chain combines TRBV19 with TRBJ2-6, with D perhaps matching TRBD2 (6 bases). The ends were cut back, 7 bases at V and 2 bases at J, with 24 bases in the middle. CDR3 size: 19 residues. Germline V lookup: CDR1 LNHDA, CDR2 SQIVND (reference sequence). In nucleotides, the CDR3 is TGTGCCAGTACCACGGCCGGGAAGGGAGGCGCGGCTGGGGCCAACGTCCTGACTTTC. It encodes CASTTAGKGGAAGANVLTF.

This clonotype has a count of ten or more. The V gene is TRBV28, the J gene TRBJ1-2; 7 positions match TRBD1. From germline, CDR1 is MDHEN and CDR2 SYDVKM. V lost 7 bases to trimming and J lost 9 bases; unmatched junction nucleotides: 5. This CDR3 spans 11 amino acids. The CDR3 spells CASNDRASYTF. DNA of the CDR3: TGTGCCAGCAACGACAGGGCTAGCTACACCTTC.

This clonotype was counted ten times or more. This chain links TRBV30 with TRBJ1-2, with D possibly being TRBD1 (6 bases). CDR1 is GTSNPN, CDR2 SVGIG, per germline (reference sequence). Trimming pared 2 bases from V and 5 bases from J, leaving 15 bases between. The CDR3 loop spans 14 amino acids. CDR3 residues: CAWSMGHTTYGYTF. CDR3 in DNA: TGTGCCTGGAGTATGGGACACACGACATATGGCTACACCTTC.

At least ten counts were recorded for this clonotype. Germline is not matched at one junction end, which may reflect a read error. The chain is built from TRBV27 and TRBJ1-4; 7 bases match TRBD1. Germline V lookup: CDR1 MNHEY, CDR2 SMNVEV (reference sequence). The CDR3 has 18 amino acids. CDR3 DNA: TGTGCCAGCAGTGCAAAGACAGGGTTAAGTAGGGCGAATGGAAAACTGTTTTTT. Protein: CASSAKTGLSRANGKLFF.

This clonotype was seen only once. This may be a read error: a much more frequent sequence differs by one nucleotide. The chain carries TRBV6-1 and TRBJ1-1; D call uncertain. Per the germline V gene, CDR1 is MNHNS and CDR2 is SASEGT. The length of the CDR3 is 15 residues. CDR3 amino acids: CASSEENWANAEAFF. The CDR3 DNA sequence: TGTGCCAGCAGTGAAGAAAATTGGGCGAACGCTGAAGCTTTCTTT.

This clonotype was recorded many times. This chain links TRBV2 with TRBJ1-3; D is unresolved. This CDR3 region has 15 residues. The germline V and J ends were trimmed by 4 bases and 0 bases, with 10 bases remaining between them. Germline loops: CDR1 SNHLY, CDR2 FYNNEI. CDR3 protein: CASSAGSGSGNTIYF. CDR3 nucleotides: TGTGCCAGCAGTGCGGGGTCCGGCTCTGGAAACACCATATATTTT.

This clonotype was counted ten times or more. The genes are TRBV6-1 and TRBJ1-6; no firm D call. The CDR3 contains 13 residues. The V and J ends lost 3 bases and 8 bases respectively, with 8 bases between them. Germline V CDR1 and CDR2: MNHNS, SASEGT. CDR3 region: CASSDRPDSPLHF. The CDR3 coding sequence is TGTGCCAGCAGTGACCGACCCGATTCACCCCTCCACTTT.

V and J are TRBV19 and TRBJ2-7, with TRBD1 identical over 7 bases. The V gene's germline CDR1 is LNHDA and CDR2 SQIVND (reference sequence). CDR3 length: 15 residues. The V gene end was trimmed by 5 bases and the J gene end by 0 bases; junction bases not matched to a gene: 7. This chain's CDR3 is CASSESGQSSYEQYF. The CDR3 region has the DNA TGTGCCAGTAGTGAGTCGGGACAGAGCTCCTACGAGCAGTACTTC.

This sequence joins TRBV7-2 and TRBJ2-3, with D unresolved. With 5 bases removed from V and 2 bases from J, the gap between germline ends came to 8 bases. The CDR3 is made up of 13 amino acids. The germline V gene encodes CDR1 SGHTA and CDR2 FQGNSA. The CDR3 protein is CASSRAYTDTQYF. The CDR3, as DNA: TGTGCCAGCAGCCGAGCTTACACAGATACGCAGTATTTT.

V is TRBV2 and J is TRBJ2-2, with D tentatively TRBD1 or TRBD2 (5 bases each). V lost 6 bases and J 6 bases, leaving 14 bases between the germline ends. From germline, CDR1 is SNHLY and CDR2 FYNNEI. This CDR3 has 14 residues. The CDR3 protein is CASRGQGAAGELFF. The CDR3 DNA follows: TGTGCCAGCAGAGGTCAGGGAGCGGCCGGGGAGCTGTTTTTT.

There are a few counts of this clonotype. V is TRBV4-1 and J is TRBJ2-7; maybe TRBD2 (6 bases). The ends were cut back, 0 bases at V and 5 bases at J, with 11 bases in the middle. Germline V gene lookup returns CDR1 MGHRA and CDR2 YSYEKL. The CDR3 runs 14 residues. The CDR3 sequence: CASSQEGGTDEQYF. DNA of the CDR3: TGCGCCAGCAGCCAAGAGGGAGGAACAGACGAGCAGTACTTC.

CDR3 sequence: CSVQHGQNTEAFF. The CDR3 bases are TGCAGCGTTCAACACGGACAGAACACTGAAGCTTTCTTT. The chain recombines TRBV29-1 with TRBJ1-1; D possibly corresponds to TRBD1 (5 bases). Germline loops: CDR1 SQVTM, CDR2 ANQGSEA. V shed 5 bases and J shed 1 base, with 11 bases lying between them. The CDR3 covers 13 residues.